Shown below are 26 T cell receptor beta chains from a single sample sequenced in a study of blood T cells in healthy people across ages. The second PCR ran roughly 7 to 11 cycles with a sample-barcoded 5' primer and J-beta primers. TCRdb re-analysed the 5' RACE reads in MiXCR, keeping a single row per CDR3 protein. This table has over 550,000 distinct CDR3 sequences, 25% to 30% appearing once. The source material was blood. These receptors originate from a woman older than 75 in good health.

This clonotype was seen just once. One base away lies a much larger clone, so this may be a sequencing read error. The rearrangement joins TRBV3-1 to TRBJ2-5, with 10 bases fitting TRBD2. The CDR3 runs 15 residues. The germline V gene has CDR1 LGHDT and CDR2 YNNKEL (reference sequence). Trimming cost V 2 bases and J 11 bases; bases outside gene matches: 11. The CDR3 protein is CASSQPLAGEREQYF. The DNA for the CDR3 is TGTGCCAGCAGCCAACCGCTAGCGGGGGAGCGAGAGCAGTACTTC.

This clonotype was seen ten or more times. The CDR3 DNA sequence: TGTGCCAGCAGTCCCCTAGACAGGGGCGCCGATACGCAGTATTTT. Its protein product is CASSPLDRGADTQYF. The chain combines TRBV28 with TRBJ2-3; TRBD1 matches 8 bases. The CDR3 consists of 15 residues. Per the germline V gene, CDR1 is MDHEN and CDR2 is SYDVKM. The junction had 10 bases not matched to a gene; V was cut back by 5 bases and J by 6 bases.

This clonotype was detected ten times or more. The chain uses TRBV2 and TRBJ2-5, with TRBD1 identical over 8 bases. Per the germline V gene, CDR1 is SNHLY and CDR2 is FYNNEI. Trimming at V came to 6 bases and at J to 1 base, leaving 7 bases not matched to a gene. The CDR3 extends over 15 amino acids. The DNA for the CDR3 is TGTGCCAGCAGACCGACAGGGGAACCCCAAGAGACCCAGTACTTC. This codes for CASRPTGEPQETQYF.

The chain joins TRBV15 to TRBJ1-5, with TRBD1 identical over 8 bases. The V segment lost 5 bases and the J segment 7 bases; nucleotides outside the gene matches: 7. Germline lookup yields CDR1 LNHNV and CDR2 YYDKDF (reference sequence). CDR3 size: 14 residues. CDR3 protein: CATSGDRIGQPQHF. CDR3 in DNA: TGTGCCACCAGCGGGGACAGGATCGGACAGCCCCAGCATTTT.

This clonotype has at least ten counts. The chain recombines TRBV18 with TRBJ1-2; D may be TRBD1 (6 bases). Trimming pared 2 bases from V and 1 base from J, leaving 11 bases between. The CDR3 sequence is 15 residues long. Germline lookup yields CDR1 KGHSH and CDR2 LQKENI. The chain's CDR3 is CASSPGAQGNYGYTF. In DNA, the CDR3 is TGTGCCAGCTCACCAGGAGCACAGGGTAACTATGGCTACACCTTC.

V and J are TRBV6-2 or TRBV6-3 and TRBJ1-2, with D unresolved. V was pared by 5 bases and J by 3 bases, with 10 bases between. The CDR3 runs to 13 residues. CDR1 MNHEY and CDR2 SVGEGT come from the germline V gene. CDR3 protein: CASSPTAYYGYTF. The CDR3 nucleotides are TGTGCCAGCAGTCCTACAGCTTACTATGGCTACACCTTC.

This clonotype was picked up a small number of times. The rearrangement links TRBV2 to TRBJ2-5, with 7 bases that match TRBD1. This CDR3 is built from 15 residues. J gave up 5 bases and V 4 bases, and 10 bases lay outside the gene matches. The V gene's germline CDR1 is SNHLY and CDR2 FYNNEI. This chain's CDR3 is CASSVVTGLSETQYF. The DNA of the CDR3 is TGTGCCAGCAGTGTTGTGACAGGGTTGTCGGAGACCCAGTACTTC.

V gene TRBV20-1 combines with J gene TRBJ1-5, with D perhaps TRBD1 (6 bases). This CDR3 comprises 16 residues. V dropped 0 bases and J dropped 3 bases, with 15 bases sitting between them. Germline assignment: CDR1 DFQATT and CDR2 SNEGSKA (reference sequence). The CDR3 reads CSARDPTGGLNQPQHF. The CDR3, as DNA: TGCAGTGCTAGAGATCCGACGGGGGGCCTCAATCAGCCCCAGCATTTT.

The V call is TRBV7-2, the J call TRBJ2-7; no clear D gene. Near its end, the DNA agrees better with TRBJ2-5, so the J call may be wrong. The CDR3 sequence is 12 residues long. Germline loops: CDR1 SGHTA, CDR2 FQGNSA. The CDR3 protein is CASSALVETQYF. CDR3 nucleotide sequence: TGTGCCAGCAGCGCTCTGGTCGAGACCCAGTACTTC.

This clonotype appeared a few times. This may arise from a read error, as a much more abundant clone is one base away. This rearrangement joins TRBV5-1 to TRBJ2-7; 13 bases are a match to TRBD2. This CDR3 contains 19 residues. Germline V gives CDR1 SGHRS, CDR2 YFSETQ. CDR3 amino acids: CASSSYRTSGGRGSYGQYF. The CDR3, as DNA: TGCGCCAGCAGCAGCTACCGGACTAGCGGGGGCCGTGGGTCCTACGGGCAGTACTTC.

This clonotype occurred many times. The chain uses TRBV9 and TRBJ1-5, with D possibly TRBD1 on 6 matching bases. The germline V gene encodes CDR1 SGDLS and CDR2 YYNGEE. The CDR3 has 17 amino acids. The germline V and J ends were trimmed by 0 bases and 2 bases, with 15 bases remaining between them. CDR3 nucleotides: TGTGCCAGCAGCGTAGTAGGCAGGGGCCGGGGCAATCAGCCCCAGCATTTT. This gives the protein CASSVVGRGRGNQPQHF.

At least ten counts were recorded for this clonotype. CDR3 nucleotides: TGTGCCAGCAGTTTGAGTCGGGGCGAGCAGTACTTC. Its translation: CASSLSRGEQYF. The chain uses TRBV12-3 or TRBV12-4 and TRBJ2-7; D might be TRBD2 (5 bases). The CDR3 has 12 residues. V lost 3 bases, J lost 6 bases, and 9 bases lay in between.

The V and J genes are TRBV7-2 and TRBJ2-7; D is unresolved. Germline values: CDR1 SGHTA, CDR2 FQGNSA. The CDR3 contains 11 residues. Trimming cost V 5 bases and J 5 bases, with 7 bases left between them. This chain's CDR3 is CASSGRDEQYF. DNA of the CDR3: TGTGCCAGCAGCGGTAGGGACGAGCAGTACTTC.

To note about this clonotype: At one end, the junction sequence differs from germline, possibly due to a read error. The CDR3: CARSERVRPLHF. For the CDR3, the DNA is TGTGCCCGGAGTGAAAGGGTCAGGCCCCTCCACTTT. This sequence joins TRBV30 and TRBJ1-6, with D unresolved. The CDR3 is 12 residues long. Looked up from germline, CDR1 is GTSNPN and CDR2 is SVGIG (reference sequence).

This clonotype appeared many times. The chain joins TRBV7-6 to TRBJ2-5, with D tentatively TRBD1 (5 bases). Germline CDR1 SGHVS, CDR2 FNYEAQ. Trimming shortened V by 5 bases and J by 5 bases, and 15 bases separated the two germline ends. CDR3 length: 14 residues. The CDR3 reads CASSPTAIRETQYF. In DNA form, the CDR3 reads TGTGCCAGCAGCCCGACAGCCATCCGGGAGACCCAGTACTTC. Based on the CDR3 plus reference TRBV7-6 and TRBJ2-5, the full variable domain is GAGVSQSPRYKVTKRGQDVALRCDPISGHVSLYWYRQALGQGPEFLTYFNYEAQQDKSGLPNDRFSAERPEGSISTLTIQRTEQRDSAMYRCASSPTAIRETQYFGPGTRLLVL.

A remark on this clonotype: A read error is possible here, since a much larger clone lies one base away. CDR3 sequence (DNA): TGTGCCAGCATCGGGGGGACTCAAACCTACGAGCAGTACTTC. It specifies CASIGGTQTYEQYF. V gene TRBV28 combines with J gene TRBJ2-7; TRBD2 agrees at 7 bases. V was pared by 7 bases and J by 2 bases, with 8 bases of the junction left unmatched. The V gene's germline CDR1 is MDHEN and CDR2 SYDVKM. The CDR3 is 14 amino acids.

This clonotype was observed many times. The chain is built from TRBV5-1 and TRBJ2-1, with no clear D. The CDR3 has 15 amino acids. Trimming took off 1 base at V and 0 bases at J, with 8 bases between the two ends. Germline assignment: CDR1 SGHRS and CDR2 YFSETQ. CDR3 in DNA: TGCGCCAGCAGCTTGAGACCGAACTCCTACAATGAGCAGTTCTTC. Translating gives CASSLRPNSYNEQFF.

There are a few counts of this clonotype. This clone may be a read error of a much larger clone one base away. This chain links TRBV5-1 with TRBJ2-1; D is unresolved. Matching the DNA end better, TRBJ2-7 makes the J call doubtful. Germline lookup yields CDR1 SGHRS and CDR2 YFSETQ. The CDR3 length is 15 residues. CDR3: CASRAPGSSYNEQYF. CDR3 coding DNA: TGCGCCAGCAGAGCACCCGGCAGCTCCTACAATGAGCAGTACTTC.

This clonotype showed up just a few times. A read error may be the cause here, since a much bigger clone is one base away. The J gene is TRBJ2-7, the V gene TRBV12-3 or TRBV12-4, with 9 bases fitting TRBD1. The trim removed 5 bases at V and 7 bases at J, leaving 12 bases unmatched. The CDR3 length is 15 residues. CDR3 in DNA: TGTGCCAGCAGTACACAGGGGGCCAGGTTGAATGAGCAGTACTTC. Translation gives CASSTQGARLNEQYF.

The table lists this clonotype with a few counts. J is TRBJ1-1 and V is TRBV9; no definite D call. Germline V lookup: CDR1 SGDLS, CDR2 YYNGEE. V lost 0 bases to trimming and J lost 1 base, with 13 bases between them. CDR3 length: 16 amino acids. CDR3 in amino acids: CASSVGGDAGNTEAFF. CDR3 bases: TGTGCCAGCAGCGTAGGTGGGGATGCGGGGAACACTGAAGCTTTCTTT. The variable domain in full, completed from reference TRBV9 and TRBJ1-1, reads DSGVTQTPKHLITATGQRVTLRCSPRSGDLSVYWYQQSLDQGLQFLIQYYNGEERAKGNILERFSAQQFPDLHSELNLSSLELGDSALYFCASSVGGDAGNTEAFFGQGTRLTVV.

This clonotype was picked up a small number of times. A much larger clonotype is one base distant, so this may be a read error. The chain uses TRBV20-1 and TRBJ2-1; 10 bases fit TRBD2. Germline assignment: CDR1 DFQATT and CDR2 SNEGSKA (reference sequence). This CDR3 has 15 amino acids. Trimming cost V 7 bases and J 6 bases; bases outside gene matches: 12. The DNA of the CDR3 is TGCAGTGGTGGACGAGCGGGGGGGCTCGGCAATGAGCAGTTCTTC. This translates into CSGGRAGGLGNEQFF.

With regard to this clonotype: This sequence may be a read error, since a much larger clone differs from it by one base. This chain uses TRBV2 with TRBJ2-4; possibly TRBD2 for D (7 bases). The CDR3 has 14 amino acids. Per the germline V gene, CDR1 is SNHLY and CDR2 is FYNNEI. Trimming took 5 bases from V and 6 from J, leaving 14 bases between them. The CDR3 loop is CASSRGGNGNIQYF. In nucleotides, the CDR3 is TGTGCCAGCAGTAGGGGGGGAAATGGAAACATTCAGTACTTC.

In its sample, this clonotype was seen many times. This rearrangement joins TRBV27 to TRBJ1-2; D perhaps matches TRBD1 (5 bases). The CDR3 loop spans 16 amino acids. Trimming removed 1 base at V and 4 bases at J, with 16 bases between. Germline assignment: CDR1 MNHEY and CDR2 SMNVEV (reference sequence). As DNA, the CDR3 is TGTGCCAGCAGTTTATTTGGGAAGGGACCCCCCTATGGCTACACCTTC. It yields the protein CASSLFGKGPPYGYTF.

J is TRBJ1-5 and V is TRBV5-1, with D maybe TRBD1 (6 bases). The CDR3 sequence is 14 residues long. V was shortened by 4 bases and J by 5 bases, with 13 bases between the two germline ends. Per the germline V gene, CDR1 is SGHRS and CDR2 is YFSETQ. The CDR3 DNA reads TGCGCCAGCAGCCCCTGGGGGGGCGATCAGCCCCAGCATTTT. This gives the protein CASSPWGGDQPQHF.

This clonotype came up many times. V is TRBV7-2 and J is TRBJ2-7; D remains ambiguous. The CDR3 has 12 residues. Per the germline V gene, CDR1 is SGHTA and CDR2 is FQGNSA. Deletions cut 5 bases from V and 2 bases from J, with 7 bases between. Here the CDR3 reads CASSDFAYEQYF. The DNA of the CDR3 is TGTGCCAGCAGCGATTTCGCCTACGAGCAGTACTTC.

This clonotype occurred many times. The chain is built from TRBV7-2 and TRBJ2-1; either TRBD1 or TRBD2 may fit D (5 bases each). The CDR3 loop spans 13 amino acids. Between the trimmed V and J ends, which lost 5 bases and 9 bases, there was a span of 14 bases. CDR1 is SGHTA and CDR2 is FQGNSA in the germline V gene. The CDR3 reads CASSRSGTGEQFF. DNA for the CDR3: TGTGCCAGCAGCCGTTCCGGGACGGGTGAGCAGTTCTTC.